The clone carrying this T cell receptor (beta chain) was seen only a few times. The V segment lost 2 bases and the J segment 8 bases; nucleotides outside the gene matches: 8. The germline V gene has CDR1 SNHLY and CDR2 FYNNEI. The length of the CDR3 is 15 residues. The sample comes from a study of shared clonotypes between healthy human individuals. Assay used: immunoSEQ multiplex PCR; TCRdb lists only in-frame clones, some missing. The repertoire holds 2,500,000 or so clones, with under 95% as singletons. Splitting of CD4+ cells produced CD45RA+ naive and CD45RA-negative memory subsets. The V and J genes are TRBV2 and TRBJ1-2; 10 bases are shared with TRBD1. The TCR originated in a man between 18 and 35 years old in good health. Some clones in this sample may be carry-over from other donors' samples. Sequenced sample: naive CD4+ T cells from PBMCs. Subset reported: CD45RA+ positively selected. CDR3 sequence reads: CASSELSGTGDGYTF. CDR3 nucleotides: TGTGCCAGCAGTGAATTATCCGGGACAGGGGACGGCTACACCTTC.